These 25 T cell receptor beta chains were sequenced from one sample in a study of spatial heterogeneity in lung cancer. The time point here: sample taken at primary tumor resection. From tumor, nontumor lung or frozen PBMC, whole RNA was taken unsorted for sequencing. MiXCR, run by TCRdb on the 5' RACE reads, gives a single entry per CDR3 protein. The sample has several thousand distinct CDR3 sequences; 3.9% are singletons. The sample here was normal lung tissue next to the tumor, taken at surgery. Source of these receptors: a female donor with early-stage non-small cell lung cancer.

By its share, this clonotype is medium-sized (0.01 to 0.1%). Because the library targeted alpha chains, this beta chain is an off-target read whose size means little. The rearrangement links TRBV7-9 to TRBJ1-2, with 7 positions matching TRBD1. Germline-derived CDR1 and CDR2 are SEHNR and FQNEAQ (reference sequence). Losses at the gene ends were 4 bases for V and 13 bases for J; bases not matched to a gene: 9. This CDR3 is built from 12 residues. The CDR3 reads CASSSVPDRSTF. The CDR3 bases are TGTGCCAGCAGCTCCGTCCCGGACAGGAGCACCTTC. Supplemented by reference TRBV7-9 and TRBJ1-2, the full variable domain reads DTGVSQNPRHKITKRGQNVTFRCDPISEHNRLYWYRQTLGQGPEFLTYFQNEAQLEKSRLLSDRFSAERPKGSFSTLEIQRTEQGDSAMYLCASSSVPDRSTFGSGTRLTVV.

Details on this clonotype: This beta chain is a stray sequence in a library constructed for alpha chains; its clone size is not meaningful. The chain combines TRBV29-1 with TRBJ2-3; 10 nucleotides align to TRBD1. This CDR3 region has 14 residues. Germline lookup yields CDR1 SQVTM and CDR2 ANQGSEA. J gave up 2 bases and V 5 bases, and 4 bases lay outside the gene matches. The DNA for the CDR3 is TGCAGCGTTAGACAGGGGGCTACCACAGATACGCAGTATTTT. Translating gives CSVRQGATTDTQYF.

The table lists this clonotype with many counts. Since it is a stray read in a library aimed at alpha chains, this beta chain has a size that is not meaningful. The chain combines TRBV20-1 with TRBJ1-1; D perhaps matches TRBD1 (6 bases). Trimming pared 0 bases from V and 1 base from J, leaving 12 bases between. CDR1 and CDR2 (germline): DFQATT, SNEGSKA (reference sequence). The CDR3 extends over 15 amino acids. Here the CDR3 reads CSARDFKTGNTEAFF. The CDR3 region has the DNA TGCAGTGCTAGAGATTTTAAGACAGGGAACACTGAAGCTTTCTTT.

This clonotype was picked up many times. A clone one base away is much larger, so this may be a read error. This beta chain slipped into a library made for alpha chains as a stray read, so its size is not meaningful. V usage is TRBV7-9 and J usage is TRBJ2-1; 7 bases are a match to TRBD2. The germline CDR1 and CDR2 sequences are SEHNR and FQNEAQ (reference sequence). The CDR3 contains 16 residues. J gave up 9 bases and V 2 bases, and 13 bases lay outside the gene matches. The CDR3 coding sequence is TGTGCCAGCAGCTTATATACGGGGGGTACCCTCGGTGAGCAGTTCTTC. This sequence encodes CASSLYTGGTLGEQFF.

This clonotype was detected ten times or more. This beta chain represents an off-target read in a library built for alpha chains; its size is of limited meaning. The CDR3 sequence is CASSSGTRLDEQFF. Here the CDR3 DNA reads TGTGCCAGCAGCTCCGGGACAAGATTGGATGAGCAGTTCTTC. The chain recombines TRBV7-3 with TRBJ2-1, with D perhaps TRBD1 (6 bases). Trimming shortened V by 4 bases and J by 8 bases, and 15 bases separated the two germline ends. The CDR3 is 14 amino acids. Germline CDR1 SGHTA, CDR2 FQGTGA. Full variable domain (outside the CDR3, taken from reference TRBV7-3 and TRBJ2-1): GAGVSQTPSNKVTEKGKYVELRCDPISGHTALYWYRQSLGQGPEFLIYFQGTGAADDSGLPNDRFFAVRPEGSVSTLKIQRTERGDSAVYLCASSSGTRLDEQFFGPGTRLTVL.

This clonotype showed up many times. The junction shows a germline mismatch at one end, possibly a read error. The library was prepared for alpha chains; this beta chain is a stray read, so its frequency means little. V and J are TRBV11-2 and TRBJ2-5, with D tentatively TRBD2 (5 bases). Germline assignment: CDR1 SGHAT and CDR2 FQNNGV. The CDR3 sequence is 14 residues long. This CDR3 reads CASCLASGSIPQYF. The CDR3 DNA sequence: TGTGCCAGCTGCTTAGCGTCGGGGTCAATCCCCCAGTACTTC.

This clonotype was counted many times. This beta chain is an off-target read within a library intended for alpha chains, so its frequency means little. The chain recombines TRBV5-1 with TRBJ2-7, with D possibly TRBD1 on 5 matching bases. V was trimmed by 1 base and J by 3 bases, leaving 11 bases between them. The germline V gene encodes CDR1 SGHRS and CDR2 YFSETQ. The CDR3 is 14 residues long. The CDR3 protein is CASSLRGGLYEQYF. The CDR3 DNA follows: TGCGCCAGCAGCTTGAGGGGTGGGCTCTACGAGCAGTACTTC.

This clonotype qualifies as medium-sized. As an off-target read in a library built for alpha chains, this beta chain has a frequency of little significance. V is TRBV3-1 and J is TRBJ2-2, with 7 bases identical to TRBD1. Trimming took 5 bases from V and 4 from J; bases not matched to a gene: 7. The CDR3 is made up of 15 amino acids. Germline V gene lookup returns CDR1 LGHDT and CDR2 YNNKEL (reference sequence). Here the CDR3 DNA reads TGTGCCAGCAGCTTAGACAGGGCAACCACCGGGGAGCTGTTTTTT. Encoded protein: CASSLDRATTGELFF.

This clonotype was observed at least ten times. Because this beta chain is a stray read in a library intended to capture alpha chains, its abundance should not be given much weight. The chain uses TRBV7-2 and TRBJ2-7, with no clear D. Germline lookup yields CDR1 SGHTA and CDR2 FQGNSA. CDR3 length: 13 amino acids. V dropped 5 bases and J dropped 6 bases, with 14 bases sitting between them. This chain's CDR3 is CASSPSPRGEQYF. CDR3 in DNA: TGTGCCAGCAGCCCCAGCCCCCGCGGCGAGCAGTACTTC.

This clonotype is medium-sized within its sample. For a library built for alpha chains, this beta chain is a stray read; little rests on its size. The chain carries TRBV28 and TRBJ1-2, with D possibly matching TRBD1 (5 bases). V shed 1 base and J shed 2 bases, with 11 bases lying between them. The germline gives CDR1 MDHEN, CDR2 SYDVKM. This CDR3 comprises 15 residues. CDR3 in DNA: TGTGCCAGCAGTTTATCGGGCAGGGAGAACTATGGCTACACCTTC. The encoded protein is CASSLSGRENYGYTF.

This clonotype is termed medium-sized. As an off-target read in a library built for alpha chains, this beta chain has a frequency of little significance. The rearrangement links TRBV7-9 to TRBJ1-5; D gene uncertain. There are 15 residues in the CDR3. V shed 3 bases and J shed 3 bases, with 12 bases lying between them. Germline V CDR1 and CDR2: SEHNR, FQNEAQ (reference sequence). The CDR3 region is CASSLDASFNQPQHF. CDR3 nucleotide sequence: TGTGCCAGCAGCTTGGACGCATCTTTCAATCAGCCCCAGCATTTT.

This clonotype is medium-sized within its sample. The size of this beta chain means little, since it is a stray read in a library made for alpha chains. The CDR3 DNA is TGTGCCAGCAGGGGGGACGGGAACACTGAAGCTTTCTTT. Translated: CASRGDGNTEAFF. The chain combines TRBV2 with TRBJ1-1; possibly TRBD1 for D (5 bases). The germline V gene has CDR1 SNHLY and CDR2 FYNNEI. The CDR3 has 13 residues. The germline V and J ends were trimmed by 6 bases and 1 base, with 9 bases remaining between them.

This clonotype appeared many times. The library was designed around alpha chains, so this beta chain is a stray read whose abundance carries little weight. The CDR3 region is CASSKGRNTGELFF. DNA of the CDR3: TGTGCCAGCAGCAAGGGACGGAACACCGGGGAGCTGTTTTTT. The gene calls are TRBV5-6 and TRBJ2-2, with D possibly being TRBD1 or TRBD2 (5 bases each). Trimming took off 4 bases at V and 1 base at J, with 8 bases between the two ends. Germline CDR1 is SGHDT and CDR2 is YYEEEE. The CDR3 has 14 residues.

This clonotype was seen many times. This beta chain appears as a stray read in a library generated for alpha chains; its size is not informative. The chain joins TRBV25-1 to TRBJ1-1; TRBD1 might be the D (6 bases). Between the trimmed V and J ends, which lost 5 bases and 1 base, there was a span of 14 bases. In germline, CDR1 is MGHDK, CDR2 SYGVNS. The CDR3 totals 15 residues. In nucleotides, the CDR3 is TGTGCCAGCAGTCCCCGGGGGCAGCGGAACACTGAAGCTTTCTTT. This translates into CASSPRGQRNTEAFF.

On this clonotype: With the library built for alpha chains, this beta chain is off target and its frequency is not meaningful. The V gene is TRBV6-2 or TRBV6-3, the J gene TRBJ1-1; the match to TRBD1 covers 8 bases. Germline V CDR1 and CDR2: MNHEY, SVGEGT. V trimming: 6 bases; J trimming: 4 bases; junction bases outside the gene matches: 7. This CDR3 region has 14 residues. The DNA for the CDR3 is TGTGCCAGCAGCTCCAGGGGGCGGGGCACTGAAGCTTTCTTT. Its protein is CASSSRGRGTEAFF.

This clonotype occurred many times. This beta chain lies outside the target of a library built for alpha chains; its clone size means little. This chain uses TRBV29-1 with TRBJ1-5; D ambiguous. Germline V CDR1 and CDR2: SQVTM, ANQGSEA. The CDR3 has 12 amino acids. The V gene lost 6 bases and the J gene lost 0 bases, with 6 bases spanning the gap. CDR3 coding DNA: TGCAGCGTGGCAGATAGCAATCAGCCCCAGCATTTT. Residues: CSVADSNQPQHF. Drawing the rest from reference TRBV29-1 and TRBJ1-5, the complete variable domain is SAVISQKPSRDICQRGTSLTIQCQVDSQVTMMFWYRQQPGQSLTLIATANQGSEATYESGFVIDKFPISRPNLTFSTLTVSNMSPEDSSIYLCSVADSNQPQHFGDGTRLSIL.

This clonotype rates as medium-sized. The library was designed around alpha chains, so this beta chain is a stray read whose abundance carries little weight. This chain connects TRBV10-3 to TRBJ2-3; D may correspond to TRBD1 or TRBD2 (5 bases each). There are 14 residues in the CDR3. Germline V gene data show CDR1 as ENHRY and CDR2 as SYGVKD. V shed 11 bases and J shed 4 bases, with 19 bases lying between them. CDR3 nucleotide sequence: TGTGCCTCCCGAGGGCAGGGTGCGGCAGATACGCAGTATTTT. Residues: CASRGQGAADTQYF.

This clonotype was seen ten or more times. This beta chain appears as a stray read in a library generated for alpha chains; its size is not informative. The rearrangement joins TRBV20-1 to TRBJ1-5; D is possibly TRBD1 (6 bases). The CDR3 loop spans 13 amino acids. V dropped 5 bases and J dropped 7 bases, with 15 bases sitting between them. Germline values: CDR1 DFQATT, CDR2 SNEGSKA (reference sequence). For the CDR3, the DNA is TGCAGTGCTGAACAGGGAATAGAACAGCCCCAGCATTTT. Translating it yields CSAEQGIEQPQHF.

Many counts were recorded for this clonotype. Because this beta chain is a stray read in a library intended to capture alpha chains, its abundance should not be given much weight. V and J are TRBV7-3 and TRBJ1-1, with D hard to call. CDR1 and CDR2 from the germline V gene are SGHTA and FQGTGA. V was trimmed by 5 bases and J by 1 base, leaving 8 bases between them. This CDR3 is built from 13 residues. The chain's CDR3 is CASSQDGNTEAFF. CDR3 sequence (DNA): TGTGCCAGCAGCCAAGACGGGAACACTGAAGCTTTCTTT.

This clonotype came up many times. Since it is a stray read in a library aimed at alpha chains, this beta chain has a size that is not meaningful. The chain couples TRBV20-1 to TRBJ1-5; D is unresolved. V was clipped by 4 bases and J by 4 bases, with 14 bases between them. Looked up from germline, CDR1 is DFQATT and CDR2 is SNEGSKA (reference sequence). This CDR3 has 14 residues. The CDR3 nucleotides read TGCAGTGCTATGGAGCCCAGACCTAATCAGCCCCAGCATTTT. As protein: CSAMEPRPNQPQHF.

Of note for this clonotype: This beta chain is off target for a library built for alpha chains, so its abundance means little. J is TRBJ1-5 and V is TRBV6-5, with TRBD1 identical over 7 bases. With 7 bases clipped from V and 1 base from J, the junction kept 1 base outside the gene matches. The CDR3 consists of 13 residues. CDR1 and CDR2 (germline): MNHEY, SVGAGI. The CDR3 sequence: CASKGASNQPQHF. As DNA, the CDR3 is TGTGCCAGCAAGGGGGCCAGCAATCAGCCCCAGCATTTT.

This clonotype was recorded many times. Found in a library prepared for alpha chains, this beta chain is an off-target read, and its abundance has little meaning. CDR3 DNA: TGTGCCAGCAGCTTAGCAGGAGGGGGCGCGACCAAAAACATTCAGTACTTC. It encodes CASSLAGGGATKNIQYF. This chain connects TRBV7-2 to TRBJ2-4; a possible D gene is TRBD1 (7 bases). Germline assignment: CDR1 SGHTA and CDR2 FQGNSA. The V gene lost 0 bases and the J gene lost 2 bases, with 14 bases spanning the gap. The CDR3 length is 17 residues.

In its sample, this clonotype ranks as medium-sized. As an off-target read in a library built for alpha chains, this beta chain has a frequency of little significance. For the CDR3, the DNA is TGTGCCAGCAGCTTAGGAGGACTAGTGAACCGGGGGACCCAGTACTTC. As protein: CASSLGGLVNRGTQYF. This chain links TRBV7-9 with TRBJ2-5, with 7 bases that match TRBD2. The V gene end was trimmed by 1 base and the J gene end by 7 bases; junction bases not matched to a gene: 12. This CDR3 region has 16 residues. CDR1 and CDR2 (germline): SEHNR, FQNEAQ (reference sequence).

This clonotype was recorded many times. This beta chain is an off-target read within a library intended for alpha chains, so its frequency means little. This chain links TRBV10-3 with TRBJ1-2, with D unresolved. Germline V lookup: CDR1 ENHRY, CDR2 SYGVKD. The CDR3 is 12 amino acids. The V gene lost 2 bases and the J gene lost 9 bases, with 10 bases spanning the gap. The CDR3 sequence is CAISETSDRYTF. CDR3 nucleotides: TGTGCCATCAGTGAGACGTCTGATCGCTACACCTTC.

This clonotype was seen only a few times. Being off target in a library aimed at alpha chains, this beta chain has a size of little meaning. The V and J genes are TRBV27 and TRBJ2-4; TRBD2 agrees at 15 bases. CDR1 and CDR2 from the germline V gene are MNHEY and SMNVEV (reference sequence). The ends lost 2 bases at V and 7 bases at J; junction bases unmatched: 6. This CDR3 has 17 amino acids. The chain's CDR3 is CASSLHGLAGGPNIQYF. As DNA, the CDR3 is TGTGCCAGCAGTTTACACGGACTAGCGGGAGGGCCGAACATTCAGTACTTC.